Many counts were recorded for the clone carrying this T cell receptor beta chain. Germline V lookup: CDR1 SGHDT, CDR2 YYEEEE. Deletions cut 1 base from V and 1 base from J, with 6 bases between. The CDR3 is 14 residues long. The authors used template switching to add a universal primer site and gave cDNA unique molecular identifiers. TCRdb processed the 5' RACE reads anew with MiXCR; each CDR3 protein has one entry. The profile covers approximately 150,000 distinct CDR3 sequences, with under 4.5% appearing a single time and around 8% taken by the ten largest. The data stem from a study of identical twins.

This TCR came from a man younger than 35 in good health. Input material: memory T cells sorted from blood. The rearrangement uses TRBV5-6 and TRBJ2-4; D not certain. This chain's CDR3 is CASSLPGAKNIQYF. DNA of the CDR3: TGTGCCAGCAGCTTGCCTGGGGCCAAAAACATTCAGTACTTC.